Following are 23 T cell receptor beta chains from one sample sequenced in a study of blood T cell repertoires in COVID-19. Sequencing used immunoSEQ multiplex PCR; TCRdb keeps in-frame clones, though not all of them. The sample yields approximately 100,000 clones, 80% to 95% seen once. The specimen was peripheral blood. The receptors originated from a man between 70 and 80 years old with acute or convalescent COVID-19.

This clone was recorded only once. This chain joins TRBV7-9 and TRBJ2-7, with 8 bases lining up with TRBD1. Germline CDR1 SEHNR, CDR2 FQNEAQ (reference sequence). This CDR3 is 14 amino acids long. Germline trimming cut 6 bases from V and 4 bases from J; bases unmatched to any gene: 8. The CDR3 is CASRPTGAQYEQYF. The CDR3 DNA reads TGTGCCAGCAGACCGACAGGGGCCCAATACGAGCAGTACTTC.

The CDR3 protein is CASSTTIESGPLHF. DNA of the CDR3: TGTGCCAGCTCAACCACCATCGAGAGCGGGCCCCTCCACTTT. The chain is built from TRBV18 and TRBJ1-6; D not certain. The germline V and J ends were trimmed by 5 bases and 13 bases, with 18 bases remaining between them. This CDR3 comprises 14 residues. Germline assignment: CDR1 KGHSH and CDR2 LQKENI.

The chain employs TRBV5-1 and TRBJ2-3; 8 bases fit TRBD2. V was clipped by 2 bases and J by 5 bases; unmatched bases: 7. Per germline, CDR1 SGHRS and CDR2 YFSETQ. The CDR3 runs to 15 residues. For the CDR3, the DNA is TGCGCCAGCAGCTTCCCCCTTACTAGCGGAGATACGCAGTATTTT. It translates to CASSFPLTSGDTQYF. The full variable domain, its missing parts supplied by reference TRBV5-1 and TRBJ2-3, is KAGVTQTPRYLIKTRGQQVTLSCSPISGHRSVSWYQQTPGQGLQFLFEYFSETQRNKGNFPGRFSGRQFSNSRSEMNVSTLELGDSALYLCASSFPLTSGDTQYFGPGTRLTVL.

The V and J genes are TRBV5-1 and TRBJ2-7, with D possibly TRBD1 on 5 matching bases. The V end was cut by 4 bases, the J end by 2 bases, with 16 bases between. The CDR3 consists of 15 residues. Germline CDR1 is SGHRS and CDR2 is YFSETQ. DNA of the CDR3: TGCGCCAGCAGCCCAAGGGGAATTCACCCCTACGAGCAGTACTTC. Translation: CASSPRGIHPYEQYF.

This clone showed up just a few times. The CDR3 region has the DNA TGTGCCAGAAAAGGGGGAAGACAGGATCCATACACCGGGGAGCTGTTTTTT. It translates to CARKGGRQDPYTGELFF. The chain joins TRBV5-3 to TRBJ2-2; D perhaps matches TRBD1 (6 bases). TRBV5-3 has ORF status, its function being uncertain. The CDR3 consists of 17 residues. V was shortened by 6 bases and J by 3 bases, with 21 bases between the two germline ends.

The rearrangement joins TRBV5-1 to TRBJ1-1; 11 bases are a match to TRBD1. The ends lost 4 bases at V and 3 bases at J; junction bases unmatched: 11. The CDR3 covers 17 residues. Germline CDR1 reads SGHRS; CDR2 reads YFSETQ. The CDR3 spells CASSPAGTGGVHTEAFF. The CDR3 DNA follows: TGCGCCAGCAGCCCCGCCGGGACAGGGGGGGTACACACTGAAGCTTTCTTT.

This chain connects TRBV21-1 to TRBJ2-7; TRBD2 was called by the table and not checked on the DNA. TRBV21-1 is a documented pseudogene. This CDR3 has 14 amino acids. CDR3 bases: TGTGCCAGCAGCGCTCGGGAGGATCCCTACGAGCAGTACTTC. It translates to CASSAREDPYEQYF.

This chain uses TRBV3-1 (or the pseudogene TRBV3-2) with TRBJ1-2, with D maybe TRBD1 (5 bases). V lost 2 bases and J 2 bases, leaving 9 bases between the germline ends. Germline V lookup: CDR1 LGHDT, CDR2 YNNKEL (reference sequence). The length of the CDR3 is 14 residues. The CDR3 nucleotides read TGTGCCAGCAGCCAATCGGGACTGAACTATGGCTACACCTTC. Translation: CASSQSGLNYGYTF.

V usage is TRBV19 and J usage is TRBJ2-6; D unclear. CDR1 and CDR2 (germline): LNHDA, SQIVND (reference sequence). With 6 bases removed from V and 0 bases from J, the gap between germline ends came to 9 bases. The CDR3 is 15 residues long. The DNA of the CDR3 is TGTGCCAGTAGCCTAGTTATCTCTGGGGCCAACGTCCTGACTTTC. It encodes CASSLVISGANVLTF.

The chain carries TRBV11-2 and TRBJ2-5, with 8 nucleotides matching TRBD2. The germline V gene encodes CDR1 SGHAT and CDR2 FQNNGV. This CDR3 has 15 residues. Germline trimming cut 1 base from V and 2 bases from J; bases unmatched to any gene: 3. CDR3 region: CASSLGGGPQETQYF. The CDR3 bases are TGTGCCAGCAGCTTAGGCGGGGGGCCGCAAGAGACCCAGTACTTC.

As DNA, the CDR3 is TGTGCCAGCCGGGGGGACAGGGGGGGCTACGAGCAGTACTTC. This translates into CASRGDRGGYEQYF. The chain joins TRBV28 to TRBJ2-7; 11 positions match TRBD1. The CDR3 covers 14 residues. CDR1 and CDR2 from the germline V gene are MDHEN and SYDVKM. Losses at the gene ends were 8 bases for V and 3 bases for J; bases not matched to a gene: 6. The full variable domain, its missing parts supplied by reference TRBV28 and TRBJ2-7, is DVKVTQSSRYLVKRTGEKVFLECVQDMDHENMFWYRQDPGLGLRLIYFSYDVKMKEKGDIPEGYSVSREKKERFSLILESASTNQTSMYLCASRGDRGGYEQYFGPGTRLTVT.

This sequence joins TRBV6-5 and TRBJ1-5; possible D gene TRBD1, 5 bases. This CDR3 is 14 amino acids long. Germline V lookup: CDR1 MNHEY, CDR2 SVGAGI. V was cut by 8 bases and J by 2 bases, with 13 bases left in between. The CDR3 DNA sequence: TGTGCCAGCGGTCGGGGGACTCGCAATCAGCCCCAGCATTTT. As protein: CASGRGTRNQPQHF.

This chain links TRBV5-4 with TRBJ1-1; no firm D call. The V gene lost 0 bases and the J gene lost 5 bases, with 8 bases spanning the gap. The CDR3 contains 13 residues. Germline CDR1 SGHNT, CDR2 YYREEE (reference sequence). CDR3 sequence: CASSLDLFTEAFF. The CDR3 bases are TGTGCCAGCAGCTTGGATCTTTTTACTGAAGCTTTCTTT.

This clone occurred a few times. This chain joins TRBV3-1 (or the pseudogene TRBV3-2) and TRBJ1-2, with D perhaps TRBD1 (6 bases). CDR3 size: 14 residues. V gave up 5 bases and J gave up 1 base, with 11 bases separating them. Germline lookup yields CDR1 LGHDT and CDR2 YNNKEL (reference sequence). CDR3 DNA sequence: TGTGCCAGCAGCTTGCGGGGGCTTAACTATGGCTACACCTTC. Amino acids: CASSLRGLNYGYTF.

The gene calls are TRBV30 and TRBJ2-7; D is possibly TRBD1 (5 bases). This CDR3 has 15 residues. The V and J ends lost 5 bases and 2 bases respectively, with 19 bases between them. CDR1 GTSNPN and CDR2 SVGIG come from the germline V gene (reference sequence). CDR3 coding DNA: TGTGCCTGGTCAGAAGTTCCAGGGCCCCCCTACGAGCAGTACTTC. This codes for CAWSEVPGPPYEQYF.

The CDR3, as DNA: TGTGCCAGCAGCCCCGAGGGGGGGCGGGGAGCTTTCTTT. The encoded protein is CASSPEGGRGAFF. The gene calls are TRBV7-8 and TRBJ1-1, with D possibly TRBD1 on 6 matching bases. The germline CDR1 and CDR2 sequences are SGHVS and FQNEAQ. Trimming took 5 bases from V and 10 from J, leaving 17 bases between them. The CDR3 totals 13 residues.

The chain combines TRBV3-1 (or the pseudogene TRBV3-2) with TRBJ2-2; weak D call: TRBD1 (6 bases). The V end lost 0 bases, the J end lost 4 bases, and 12 bases lay between the germline ends. The CDR3 is made up of 16 amino acids. Germline V gene sequence: CDR1 LGHDT, CDR2 YNNKEL (reference sequence). This CDR3 reads CASSQDRGRGTGELFF. The DNA for the CDR3 is TGTGCCAGCAGCCAAGATCGGGGCAGGGGCACCGGGGAGCTGTTTTTT.

CDR3 sequence reads: CASRGTGEGEKLFF. In DNA, the CDR3 is TGTGCCAGCAGGGGGACAGGGGAAGGAGAAAAACTGTTTTTT. The chain links TRBV3-1 (or the pseudogene TRBV3-2) to TRBJ1-4, with 10 bases aligning to TRBD1. The CDR3 covers 14 residues. Germline V gene data show CDR1 as LGHDT and CDR2 as YNNKEL (reference sequence). The V and J ends lost 6 bases and 8 bases, in that order; junction bases with no gene match: 6.

V and J are TRBV6-5 and TRBJ1-2, with 8 bases matching TRBD1. CDR3 length: 16 residues. Germline loops: CDR1 MNHEY, CDR2 SVGAGI. V shed 4 bases and J 0 bases; nucleotides not matched to a gene: 7. The CDR3: CASSSHDRGSNYGYTF. CDR3 DNA sequence: TGTGCCAGCAGTTCCCACGACAGGGGATCTAACTATGGCTACACCTTC.

The chain links TRBV11-2 to TRBJ2-5; D remains unclear. Germline-derived CDR1 and CDR2 are SGHAT and FQNNGV. The CDR3 extends over 13 amino acids. With 2 bases removed from V and 2 bases from J, the gap between germline ends came to 6 bases. In nucleotides, the CDR3 is TGTGCCAGCAGCTTAAATCTGCAAGAGACCCAGTACTTC. Amino acid sequence: CASSLNLQETQYF.

The chain joins TRBV11-2 to TRBJ1-4; D not resolved. The CDR3 sequence is 12 residues long. The germline V and J ends were trimmed by 5 bases and 5 bases, with 6 bases remaining between them. Germline CDR1 and CDR2: SGHAT and FQNNGV. The CDR3 here is CASSLRNEKLFF. In nucleotides, the CDR3 is TGTGCCAGCAGCCTCCGGAATGAAAAACTGTTTTTT.

The chain recombines TRBV30 with TRBJ1-3; 7 nucleotides line up with TRBD1. V was pared by 6 bases and J by 2 bases, with 4 bases of the junction left unmatched. Per the germline V gene, CDR1 is GTSNPN and CDR2 is SVGIG (reference sequence). The CDR3 contains 13 residues. The CDR3 here is CACGTVPGNTIYF. CDR3 DNA sequence: TGTGCCTGCGGGACAGTCCCTGGAAACACCATATATTTT. The full variable domain, rest sourced from reference TRBV30 and TRBJ1-3, is SQTIHQWPATLVQPVGSPLSLECTVEGTSNPNLYWYRQAAGRGLQLLFYSVGIGQISSEVPQNLSASRPQDRQFILSSKKLLLSDSGFYLCACGTVPGNTIYFGEGSWLTVV.

J is TRBJ2-7 and V is TRBV12-3 or TRBV12-4; a weak D match, TRBD1 (5 bases). The CDR3 totals 13 residues. V was pared by 5 bases and J by 1 base, with 9 bases between. CDR3 protein: CASSKPGSYEQYF. CDR3 coding DNA: TGTGCCAGCAGTAAACCAGGGTCCTACGAGCAGTACTTC.